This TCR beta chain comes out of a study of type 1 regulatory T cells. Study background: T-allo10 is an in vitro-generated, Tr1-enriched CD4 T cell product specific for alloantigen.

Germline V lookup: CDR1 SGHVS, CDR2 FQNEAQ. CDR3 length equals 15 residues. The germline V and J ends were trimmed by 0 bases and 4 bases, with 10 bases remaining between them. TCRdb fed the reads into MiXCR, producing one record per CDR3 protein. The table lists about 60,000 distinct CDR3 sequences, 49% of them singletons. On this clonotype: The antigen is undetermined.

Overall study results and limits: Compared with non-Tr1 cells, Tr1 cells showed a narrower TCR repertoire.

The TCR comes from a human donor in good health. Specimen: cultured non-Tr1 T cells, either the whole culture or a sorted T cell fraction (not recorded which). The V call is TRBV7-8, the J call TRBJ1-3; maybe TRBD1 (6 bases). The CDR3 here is CASSLAGGGGNTIYF. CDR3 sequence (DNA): TGTGCCAGCAGCTTAGCGGGGGGCGGAGGAAACACCATATATTTT.